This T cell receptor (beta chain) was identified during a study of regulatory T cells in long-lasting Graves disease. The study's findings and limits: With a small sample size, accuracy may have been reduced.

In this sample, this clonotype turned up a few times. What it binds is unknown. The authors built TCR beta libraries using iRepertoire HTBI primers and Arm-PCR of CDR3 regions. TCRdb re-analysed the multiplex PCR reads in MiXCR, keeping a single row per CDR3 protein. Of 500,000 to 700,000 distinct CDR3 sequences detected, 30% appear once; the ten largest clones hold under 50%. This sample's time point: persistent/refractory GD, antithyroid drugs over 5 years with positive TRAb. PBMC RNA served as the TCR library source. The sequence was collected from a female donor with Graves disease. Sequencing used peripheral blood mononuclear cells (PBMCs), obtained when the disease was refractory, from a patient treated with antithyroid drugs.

The CDR3 DNA reads as TGCGCCAGCAGCTTGGGCCTCTCTGGTGCGCCCCAGCATTTT. Translated: CASSLGLSGAPQHF. V gene TRBV5-1 combines with J gene TRBJ1-5; no definite D call. The V gene's germline CDR1 is SGHRS and CDR2 YFSETQ. The ends were cut back, 0 bases at V and 9 bases at J, with 13 bases in the middle. The CDR3 sequence is 14 residues long.